This TCR beta chain stems from a study of naive and memory T cell subsets. This CDR3 is 14 amino acids long. V gave up 0 bases and J gave up 7 bases, with 14 bases separating them. Germline values: CDR1 DFQATT, CDR2 SNEGSKA (reference sequence). Two oligonucleotides, mixed equimolar, formed the beta constant-region primer covering TRBC1 and TRBC2. Four rounds of PCR amplified the ligated cDNA using nested alpha and beta constant-region primers plus SP2. TCRdb processed the UMI-ligation and nested PCR reads anew with MiXCR; each CDR3 protein has one entry. The sample includes 75,000 to 85,000 distinct CDR3 sequences, around 13% seen only once; the top ten take about 0.93%. CD4 T cells were positively selected, then CD8 T cells from the CD4-negative fraction. Findings and limits, study-wide: Between naive and memory subsets, TCR abundance power law exponents differed. Findings for naive and memory subsets could not be checked against ground truth.

On this clonotype: Its specificity is unknown.

The sequence was collected from a human donor in good health. The sample consisted of central memory CD4+ T cells from blood. The V call is TRBV20-1, the J call TRBJ2-3; weak D call: TRBD2 (6 bases). DNA for the CDR3: TGCAGTGCTAGAGAAGGGTGGGGGGAAAATACGCAGTATTTT. As protein: CSAREGWGENTQYF.